The text below deals with one TCR beta chain. Its matching antigen is unknown. The time point is: week 11, during vaccination. Vaccination used 300 ug of mutant IDH1 20-mer peptide per dose, with topical imiquimod. The data belong to a study of a mutant IDH1 vaccine in newly diagnosed glioma. TCRdb's table, derived via immunoSEQ multiplex PCR, lists solely in-frame clones and lacks some. The sample holds about 25,000 clones, roughly two thirds seen once. Trimming cost V 0 bases and J 6 bases, with 13 bases left between them. Germline V gene lookup returns CDR1 SGHDT and CDR2 YYEEEE. The CDR3 is 15 residues long.

The chain employs TRBV5-6 and TRBJ2-1, with D tentatively TRBD2 (5 bases). This specimen was peripheral blood mononuclear cells (PBMCs), taken from a glioma patient whose treatment included an IDH1 peptide vaccine. This TCR was recovered from a man aged 18 to 29 with glioma. Some clones in this sample may be carry-over from other donors' samples. The DNA for the CDR3 is TGTGCCAGCAGCTTGGTAACGGGAAATAGCAATGAGCAGTTCTTC. This codes for CASSLVTGNSNEQFF.